The rows below give T cell receptor beta chains drawn from one sample of a study of T-cell memory formation after mild COVID-19. One entry per CDR3 protein results from TCRdb running MiXCR on the 5' RACE reads. This table has 200,000 to 250,000 distinct CDR3 sequences, 9.5% appearing once. Sequenced input: PBMCs or a T cell subset sorted from them (not recorded which). These receptors originate from a man between 18 and 29 years old who had mild COVID-19 (a few samples of this study predate the infection). Cell type and time point are not known. Both conserved end residues are part of each CDR3. The D gene is left open where the match is weak. Clone size is not always given. Where it is, it says once, few, many or a class for expanded clones.

TRBV7-3	TRBJ2-3	NA	NA	CASSLGAGPATDTQYF	TGTGCCAGCAGCTTAGGGGCAGGGCCGGCCACAGATACGCAGTATTTT
TRBV5-1	TRBJ1-1	NA	few	CASSFRGQAFF	TGCGCCAGCAGCTTCCGGGGGCAGGCTTTCTTT
TRBV10-3	TRBJ2-1	TRBD1	NA	CAISESSGQGSSNEQFF	TGTGCCATCAGTGAGTCTTCTGGACAGGGTTCCAGCAATGAGCAGTTCTTC
TRBV12-3/TRBV12-4	TRBJ2-4	NA	NA	CASSLTAAKNIQYF	TGTGCCAGCAGCCTGACTGCAGCCAAAAACATTCAGTACTTC
TRBV5-1	TRBJ1-1	NA	NA	CASSLYQGEAFF	TGCGCCAGCAGCCTTTACCAGGGTGAAGCTTTCTTT
TRBV7-9	TRBJ1-5	TRBD1	NA	CASGQGSNQPQHF	TGTGCCTCTGGACAGGGAAGCAATCAGCCCCAGCATTTT
TRBV12-3/TRBV12-4	TRBJ2-4	NA	NA	CASSPLGVRVGNIQYF	TGTGCCAGCAGCCCCTTGGGGGTCAGGGTGGGGAACATTCAGTACTTC
TRBV3-1	TRBJ2-1	NA	NA	CASSPPGRDNEQFF	TGTGCCAGCAGCCCCCCGGGAAGGGACAATGAGCAGTTCTTC
TRBV5-1	TRBJ2-1	TRBD2	many	CASSPQTSGEYNEQFF	TGCGCCAGCAGTCCCCAGACTAGCGGGGAGTACAATGAGCAGTTCTTC
TRBV7-2	TRBJ2-5	NA	few	CASSLPSGKTQYF	TGTGCCAGCAGCTTACCGTCGGGGAAGACCCAGTACTTC
TRBV12-3/TRBV12-4	TRBJ1-2	NA	NA	CASSFGRIGNYGYTF	TGTGCCAGCAGTTTTGGGCGGATCGGTAACTATGGCTACACCTTC
TRBV23-1	TRBJ1-5	TRBD1	once	CASSQSDREPDQPQHF	TGCGCCAGCAGTCAATCGGACAGGGAGCCCGATCAGCCCCAGCATTTT
TRBV3-1	TRBJ1-4	NA	few	CASRDSEEEKLFF	TGTGCCAGCAGGGACAGCGAAGAGGAAAAACTGTTTTTT
TRBV18	TRBJ2-1	NA	few	CASSRWGREQFF	TGTGCCAGCTCAAGGTGGGGTCGAGAGCAGTTCTTC
TRBV6-1	TRBJ2-3	NA	NA	CASSEGVGYRSTDTQYF	TGTGCCAGCAGTGAAGGGGTGGGGTACAGAAGCACAGATACGCAGTATTTT
TRBV18	TRBJ1-1	TRBD1	few	CASSQSRDRGTEAFF	TGTGCCAGCTCTCAGTCTCGGGACAGGGGTACTGAAGCTTTCTTT
TRBV30	TRBJ2-7	NA	few	CAWRSYYEQYF	TGTGCCTGGAGGAGCTACTACGAGCAGTACTTC
TRBV4-1	TRBJ2-7	TRBD1	many	CASSRSRQGSYEQYF	TGCGCCAGCAGCCGGTCAAGACAGGGCTCCTACGAGCAGTACTTC
TRBV7-2	TRBJ2-3	TRBD1	many	CASSRQTGIADTQYF	TGTGCCAGCAGCCGTCAGACAGGGATCGCAGATACGCAGTATTTT
TRBV5-1	TRBJ2-2	NA	many	CASSLVWETGELFF	TGCGCCAGCAGCTTGGTATGGGAGACCGGGGAGCTGTTTTTT
TRBV5-5	TRBJ2-1	TRBD2	NA	CASSLEAGGPEQFF	TGTGCCAGCAGCTTGGAAGCGGGGGGGCCTGAGCAGTTCTTC
TRBV4-3	TRBJ1-1	NA	NA	CASSQDYGLTEAFF	TGCGCCAGCAGCCAAGATTACGGTTTGACTGAAGCTTTCTTT
TRBV12-3/TRBV12-4	TRBJ1-2	NA	NA	CASSRGGENYGYTF	TGTGCCAGCAGTCGGGGAGGGGAGAACTATGGCTACACCTTC
TRBV6-2/TRBV6-3	TRBJ1-5	NA	NA	CASAISSDGAYNQPQHF	TGTGCCAGCGCGATCTCCTCGGACGGGGCCTACAATCAGCCCCAGCATTTT
TRBV6-2/TRBV6-3	TRBJ2-5	NA	few	CASGGSQETQYF	TGTGCCAGCGGAGGCTCTCAAGAGACCCAGTACTTC
TRBV24-1	TRBJ1-4	NA	few	CATSDATSTNEKLFF	TGTGCCACCAGTGATGCGACATCAACTAATGAAAAACTGTTTTTT
TRBV5-1	TRBJ1-5	NA	many	CASSLEGAQPQHF	TGCGCCAGCAGCTTAGAAGGGGCTCAGCCCCAGCATTTT
TRBV6-2/TRBV6-3	TRBJ1-5	NA	NA	CASSYREQPQHF	TGTGCCAGCAGTTACAGGGAGCAGCCCCAGCATTTT
TRBV7-7	TRBJ2-5	TRBD2	NA	CASSSNSGGETQYF	TGTGCCAGCAGCTCGAATAGCGGGGGGGAGACCCAGTACTTC
TRBV4-2	TRBJ2-3	TRBD2	few	CASSQEAGGTDTQYF	TGTGCCAGCAGCCAAGAAGCGGGGGGCACAGATACGCAGTATTTT
TRBV5-1	TRBJ2-7	NA	few	CASSGEGTREQYF	TGCGCCAGCAGCGGAGAAGGGACTCGGGAGCAGTACTTC
TRBV12-3/TRBV12-4	TRBJ1-1	NA	few	CASSFQGTANTEAFF	TGTGCCAGCAGTTTCCAGGGGACGGCGAACACTGAAGCTTTCTTT
TRBV18	TRBJ1-3	TRBD1	few	CASSSDRGNTIYF	TGTGCCAGCTCATCGGACAGGGGGAACACCATATATTTT
TRBV5-1	TRBJ2-1	TRBD2	many	CASSYKAGGYNEQFF	TGCGCCAGCAGTTACAAAGCGGGGGGCTACAATGAGCAGTTCTTC
TRBV4-3	TRBJ1-2	NA	NA	CASSQDQDSSRLWGYTF	TGCGCCAGCAGCCAAGATCAGGACAGCTCCCGGCTGTGGGGCTACACCTTC
TRBV9	TRBJ2-7	NA	NA	CASSSRGVSYEQYF	TGTGCCAGCAGCTCCCGTGGGGTGTCCTACGAGCAGTACTTC
TRBV7-7	TRBJ2-5	NA	NA	CASSLGRTQETQYF	TGTGCCAGCAGCTTAGGCAGGACCCAAGAGACCCAGTACTTC
TRBV23-1	TRBJ2-3	TRBD1	NA	CASSQEPGQGRGDTQYF	TGCGCCAGCAGTCAAGAACCGGGACAGGGGAGAGGGGATACGCAGTATTTT
TRBV5-1	TRBJ1-2	NA	few	CASSVDRDYGYTF	TGCGCCAGCAGCGTCGACAGAGACTATGGCTACACCTTC
TRBV27	TRBJ2-3	TRBD1	few	CASSLFGTGPPTDTQYF	TGTGCCAGCAGTTTATTCGGGACAGGGCCCCCCACAGATACGCAGTATTTT
TRBV29-1	TRBJ2-5	NA	few	CSVGRTSEETQYF	TGCAGCGTTGGACGGACCAGTGAGGAGACCCAGTACTTC
TRBV6-2/TRBV6-3	TRBJ2-3	TRBD1	NA	CASSPARRTGRSTGTQYF	TGTGCCAGCAGCCCAGCAAGGAGGACAGGGCGTTCTACCGGCACGCAGTATTTT
TRBV3-1	TRBJ1-3	NA	NA	CASSQDPGGDTSGNTIYF	TGTGCCAGCAGCCAAGACCCTGGAGGGGACACCTCTGGAAACACCATATATTTT
TRBV20-1	TRBJ2-3	NA	NA	CSARGRTGKGADTQYF	TGCAGTGCTAGAGGACGGACCGGGAAGGGGGCAGATACGCAGTATTTT
TRBV7-2	TRBJ2-1	TRBD1	few	CASSFQTQGAYEQFF	TGTGCCAGCAGCTTCCAAACCCAGGGGGCCTATGAGCAGTTCTTC
TRBV7-6	TRBJ2-1	NA	few	CASSLFSGTEYNEQFF	TGTGCCAGCAGCTTATTTTCCGGGACGGAGTACAATGAGCAGTTCTTC
TRBV11-1	TRBJ2-5	NA	many	CASSLDRRQTQYF	TGTGCCAGCAGCTTAGACAGGCGGCAGACCCAGTACTTC
TRBV5-5	TRBJ2-5	NA	many	CASSGRGETQYF	TGTGCCAGCAGCGGAAGAGGGGAGACCCAGTACTTC
TRBV3-1	TRBJ1-2	TRBD1	few	CASSLKQGYSGYTF	TGTGCCAGCAGCCTAAAACAGGGGTATAGCGGCTACACCTTC